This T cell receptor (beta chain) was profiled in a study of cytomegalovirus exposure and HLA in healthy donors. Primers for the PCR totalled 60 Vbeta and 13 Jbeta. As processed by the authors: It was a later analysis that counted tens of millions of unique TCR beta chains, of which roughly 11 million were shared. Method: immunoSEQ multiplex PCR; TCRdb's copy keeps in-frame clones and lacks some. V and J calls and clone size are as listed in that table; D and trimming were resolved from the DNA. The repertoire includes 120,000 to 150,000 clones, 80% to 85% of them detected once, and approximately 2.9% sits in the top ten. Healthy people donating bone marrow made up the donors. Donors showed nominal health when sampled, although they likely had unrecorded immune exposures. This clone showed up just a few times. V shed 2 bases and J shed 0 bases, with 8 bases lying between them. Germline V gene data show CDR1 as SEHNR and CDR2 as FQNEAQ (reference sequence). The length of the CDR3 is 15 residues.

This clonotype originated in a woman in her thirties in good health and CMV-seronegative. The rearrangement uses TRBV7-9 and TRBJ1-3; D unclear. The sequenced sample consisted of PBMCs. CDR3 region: CASSLRGSSGNTIYF. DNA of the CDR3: TGTGCCAGCAGCTTAAGAGGCTCCTCTGGAAACACCATATATTTT.